The source of this TCR beta chain is a study of cytomegalovirus exposure and HLA in healthy donors. The study ran its PCR with 60 Vbeta and 13 Jbeta primers. Method: immunoSEQ multiplex PCR; TCRdb's copy keeps in-frame clones and lacks some. This sample has approximately 120,000 clones, with 65% to 80% found just once. Study-wide findings and caveats: It was in a later analysis that TCR association rates were seen to vary by HLA locus, highest for DRB1 and lowest for HLA-C. Later analysis suggested most CMV-associated TCR beta chains were HLA-restricted. As was reported, the HLA-A and HLA-B alleles of most subjects were accurately predicted from TCR beta sequences.

Turning to this clone: Its specificity is unknown.

The source is a female donor in good health and CMV-seronegative. Material: PBMCs.

Written as DNA, the CDR3 is TGTGCCAGCGTAGTTGGCACTGAAGCTTTCTTT. This encodes CASVVGTEAFF. The V gene is TRBV2, the J gene TRBJ1-1; no firm D call. V was pared by 8 bases and J by 4 bases, with 8 bases between. Germline assignment: CDR1 SNHLY and CDR2 FYNNEI. CDR3 length: 11 amino acids.